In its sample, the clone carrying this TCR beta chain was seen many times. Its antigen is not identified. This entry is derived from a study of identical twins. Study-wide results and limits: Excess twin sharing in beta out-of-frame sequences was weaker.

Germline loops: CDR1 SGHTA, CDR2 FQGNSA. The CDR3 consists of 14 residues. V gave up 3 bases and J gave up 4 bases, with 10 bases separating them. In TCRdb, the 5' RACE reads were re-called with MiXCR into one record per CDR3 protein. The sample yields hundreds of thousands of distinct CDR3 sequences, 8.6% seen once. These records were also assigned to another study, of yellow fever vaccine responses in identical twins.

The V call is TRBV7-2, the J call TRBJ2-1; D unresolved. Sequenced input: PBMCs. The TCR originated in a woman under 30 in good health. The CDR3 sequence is CASSFYHSYNEQFF. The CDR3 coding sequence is TGTGCCAGCAGCTTTTATCACTCGTACAATGAGCAGTTCTTC.